This T cell receptor (beta chain) was sequenced during a study of a mutant IDH1 vaccine in newly diagnosed glioma. CDR3 length equals 14 residues. With respect to this clone: Its cognate antigen is unknown.

Time point reported: week 47, end of study. Each dose of the vaccine consisted of 300 ug of mutant IDH1 20-mer peptide, with topical imiquimod. Some clones are missing from TCRdb's copy, which holds only in-frame ones; the method was immunoSEQ multiplex PCR. The table shows 30,000 or so clones, with roughly nine tenths occurring only once. Source: PBMCs, taken from a glioma patient whose treatment included an IDH1 peptide vaccine. The chain recombines TRBV21-1 with TRBJ2-5; TRBD1 is the table's D call and was not checked against the DNA. TRBV21-1 is shown as a pseudogene. This receptor was identified in a man aged 40-49 years with glioma. The CDR3 nucleotides are TGTGCCAGCAGCAATCCCAGGTGGCAAGAGACCCAGTACTTC. This sequence encodes CASSNPRWQETQYF.